The 3 T cell receptor beta chains below all came from one sample that was sequenced in a study of shared clonotypes between healthy human individuals. Here immunoSEQ multiplex PCR was the method, and the copy in TCRdb shows in-frame clones only, minus some. Among about 690,000 clones listed, 90% were seen once. Sequencing input: memory CD8+ T cells from PBMCs. Subset: CD45RO+ cells pooled with CCR7-negative TemRA cells. These receptors all come from a man in his late teens or twenties in good health. Some clones in this sample may be carry-over from other donors' samples.

The chain employs TRBV11-2 and TRBJ2-2; tentatively, D is TRBD1 or TRBD2 (7 bases each). V lost 4 bases to trimming and J lost 7 bases, with 22 bases between them. The CDR3 is made up of 17 amino acids. Germline CDR1 is SGHAT and CDR2 is FQNNGV. The CDR3 nucleotides are TGTGCCAGCAGCTATCAGGCCAGGGGGGAGGGCGTCGGGGAGCTGTTTTTT. As protein: CASSYQARGEGVGELFF.

This chain connects TRBV6-1 to TRBJ2-5; D remains ambiguous. The germline V gene encodes CDR1 MNHNS and CDR2 SASEGT. The CDR3 covers 14 residues. Trimming removed 8 bases at V and 0 bases at J, with 13 bases between. CDR3 DNA sequence: TGTGCCAGCCTTGGGGTCATTTACCAAGAGACCCAGTACTTC. Translated, it gives CASLGVIYQETQYF.

V is TRBV10-2 and J is TRBJ1-3, with unresolved D. The CDR3 consists of 16 residues. Trimming cost V 0 bases and J 4 bases, with 13 bases left between them. Per the germline V gene, CDR1 is WSHSY and CDR2 is SAAADI. The CDR3 protein is CASSESIVLAGNTIYF. DNA for the CDR3: TGCGCCAGCAGTGAGTCGATAGTGTTAGCCGGAAACACCATATATTTT.